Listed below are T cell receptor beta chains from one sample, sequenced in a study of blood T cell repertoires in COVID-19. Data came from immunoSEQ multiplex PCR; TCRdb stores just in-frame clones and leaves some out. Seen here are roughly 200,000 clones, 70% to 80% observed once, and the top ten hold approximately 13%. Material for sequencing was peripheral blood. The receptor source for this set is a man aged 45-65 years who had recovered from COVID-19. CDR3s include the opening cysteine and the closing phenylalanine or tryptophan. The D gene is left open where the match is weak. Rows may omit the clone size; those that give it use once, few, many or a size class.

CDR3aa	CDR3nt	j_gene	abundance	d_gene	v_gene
CASSPGQRSSGNTIYF	TGTGCCAGCAGCCCGGGACAGAGGAGCTCTGGAAACACCATATATTTT	TRBJ1-3	-	TRBD1	TRBV5-4
CASSRGTIGDGYTF	TGTGCCAGCAGCCGCGGGACGATTGGGGATGGCTACACCTTC	TRBJ1-2	-	-	TRBV3-1/TRBV3-2
CASSPRTGVETQYF	TGTGCCAGCAGCCCCCGGACAGGGGTAGAGACCCAGTACTTC	TRBJ2-5	-	TRBD1	TRBV25-1
CASSYDQARGANVLTF	TGTGCCAGCTCATATGATCAGGCCCGTGGGGCCAACGTCCTGACTTTC	TRBJ2-6	-	-	TRBV18
CASSRQGSDTQYF	TGTGCCAGCAGTCGACAGGGTTCAGATACGCAGTATTTT	TRBJ2-3	-	TRBD1	TRBV25-1
CATSDPQSNQPQHF	TGTGCCACCAGTGACCCCCAGAGCAATCAGCCCCAGCATTTT	TRBJ1-5	-	-	TRBV24-1
CASNPRGGGNTGELFF	TGTGCCAGCAATCCCAGAGGAGGTGGGAACACCGGGGAGCTGTTTTTT	TRBJ2-2	-	-	TRBV7-2
CASSPDKSYEQYF	TGTGCCAGCTCACCAGACAAGTCCTACGAGCAGTACTTC	TRBJ2-7	-	-	TRBV18
CAISETASGGKYNEQFF	TGTGCCATCAGTGAGACGGCTAGCGGGGGGAAGTACAATGAGCAGTTCTTC	TRBJ2-1	-	TRBD2	TRBV10-3
CASSLQGGYEQYF	TGTGCCAGCAGCTTACAAGGGGGCTACGAGCAGTACTTC	TRBJ2-7	once	-	TRBV7-3
CSVDTGIGSEAFF	TGCAGCGTTGATACAGGGATTGGGTCTGAAGCTTTCTTT	TRBJ1-1	once	-	TRBV29-1
CASGTGSGNTIYF	TGTGCCAGTGGGACAGGCTCCGGAAACACCATATATTTT	TRBJ1-3	-	TRBD1	TRBV19
CASSVDQETGVIF	TGTGCCAGCAGCGTAGATCAGGAGACAGGGGTTATTTTT	TRBJ1-1	-	TRBD1	TRBV9
CASSSTGYNEQFF	TGTGCCAGCAGCTCGACAGGGTACAATGAGCAGTTCTTC	TRBJ2-1	-	TRBD1	TRBV11-2
CSVTSGSPSYEQYF	TGCAGCGTTACTAGCGGGAGCCCCTCCTACGAGCAGTACTTC	TRBJ2-7	-	TRBD2	TRBV29-1
CASSLSGQIYNEQFF	TGTGCCAGCAGTTTATCGGGACAAATCTACAATGAGCAGTTCTTC	TRBJ2-1	-	-	TRBV27
CASSEYRTTNEKLFF	TGTGCCAGCAGTGAATACAGGACAACTAATGAAAAACTGTTTTTT	TRBJ1-4	-	-	TRBV25-1
CASALLREAFF	TGTGCTAGTGCTTTACTTCGGGAAGCTTTCTTT	TRBJ1-1	-	-	TRBV12-5
CATRSSGRGEQYF	TGTGCCACCAGATCTAGCGGGAGGGGCGAGCAGTACTTC	TRBJ2-7	-	TRBD2	TRBV24-1
CASAPGNTGELFF	TGTGCCAGCGCGCCTGGGAACACCGGGGAGCTGTTTTTT	TRBJ2-2	-	-	TRBV5-5
CASSFSGSGYITDTQYF	TGTGCCAGCAGCTTTTCGGGTAGCGGGTATATCACAGATACGCAGTATTTT	TRBJ2-3	few	TRBD2	TRBV11-3
CAWSGTSGEKLFF	TGTGCCTGGAGTGGGACCTCGGGGGAAAAACTGTTTTTT	TRBJ1-4	-	-	TRBV30
CATSPTGTLYERYF	TGTGCCACCAGCCCTACCGGGACACTCTACGAGCGGTACTTC	TRBJ2-7	-	-	TRBV15
CASSVTSGEQFF	TGTGCCAGCAGCGTCACTAGCGGAGAGCAGTTCTTC	TRBJ2-1	-	TRBD2	TRBV3-1/TRBV3-2
CAISESTGDTEAFF	TGTGCCATCAGTGAGTCGACAGGGGACACTGAAGCTTTCTTT	TRBJ1-1	-	TRBD1	TRBV10-3
CASSLMSYNEQFF	TGTGCCAGCAGCTTAATGTCTTACAATGAGCAGTTCTTC	TRBJ2-1	-	-	TRBV13
CATGQGIHEQFF	TGTGCCACGGGACAGGGTATCCATGAGCAGTTCTTC	TRBJ2-1	-	TRBD1	TRBV24-1
CATSEGQGFTEAFF	TGTGCCACCAGTGAGGGACAGGGATTCACTGAAGCTTTCTTT	TRBJ1-1	-	TRBD1	TRBV24-1
CASSVLPHVGEAFF	TGTGCCAGCAGTGTATTGCCCCATGTCGGTGAAGCTTTCTTT	TRBJ1-1	-	-	TRBV25-1
CASSFGQPNTEAFF	TGCGCCAGCAGCTTCGGACAGCCGAACACTGAAGCTTTCTTT	TRBJ1-1	-	-	TRBV5-1
CASSVDWSAYNEQFF	TGTGCCAGCAGCGTAGACTGGTCTGCTTACAATGAGCAGTTCTTC	TRBJ2-1	-	-	TRBV9
CASSEVGLAGYEQYF	TGTGCCAGCAGTGAAGTGGGACTAGCGGGCTACGAGCAGTACTTC	TRBJ2-7	-	TRBD2	TRBV6-1
CASSNPGLLVDTQYF	TGCGCCAGCAGCAATCCAGGACTACTCGTCGATACGCAGTATTTT	TRBJ2-3	-	-	TRBV5-1
CASRSPPTQGAVEGYTF	TGTGCAAGTCGCTCCCCGCCGACACAGGGGGCGGTTGAGGGCTACACCTTC	TRBJ1-2	-	-	TRBV12-2
CASSERTGRTGELFF	TGTGCCAGCAGTGAAAGGACAGGGCGGACCGGGGAGCTGTTTTTT	TRBJ2-2	-	TRBD1	TRBV6-1
CASSLPGRGETQYF	TGTGCCAGCAGTTTACCCGGGAGGGGAGAGACCCAGTACTTC	TRBJ2-5	-	TRBD2	TRBV28
CASSAGDRSSYEQYF	TGTGCCAGCAGCGCTGGGGACAGGAGCTCCTACGAGCAGTACTTC	TRBJ2-7	few	TRBD1	TRBV9
CATSGPIGSTSGRWSYNEQFF	TGTGCCACCAGTGGCCCAATCGGATCAACTAGCGGGAGGTGGTCCTACAATGAGCAGTTCTTC	TRBJ2-1	-	TRBD2	TRBV24-1
CASSGSPGTGISDTQYF	TGTGCCAGCAGTGGCTCCCCCGGGACAGGGATTTCAGATACGCAGTATTTT	TRBJ2-3	-	TRBD1	TRBV25-1
CASSPKGQGATYEQYF	TGTGCCAGCAGCCCCAAGGGACAGGGGGCAACCTACGAGCAGTACTTC	TRBJ2-7	-	TRBD1	TRBV7-9
CASSSHTSGSSGELFF	TGTGCCAGCAGCTCCCATACTAGCGGGAGTTCTGGGGAGCTGTTTTTT	TRBJ2-2	once	TRBD2	TRBV11-3